Below are 32 T cell receptor beta chains sequenced from a single sample in a study of monozygotic twins with inflammatory bowel disease (dated by TCRdb to between 2017 and 2020). Library preparation used 5' RACE. Sequenced on an Illumina HiSeq 2500. Once TCRdb had reprocessed the reads, it stored one entry per CDR3 protein sequence and supplied no DNA. The table kept for this sample lists 440,000 or so distinct CDR3 sequences. Around 2.5% of the sample is taken by the ten largest. The sequenced material came from blood. The source is a human donor with ulcerative colitis or Crohn's disease, or a healthy co-twin of an affected twin (not recorded which).

The chain links TRBV28 to TRBJ2-3; TCRdb's D gene call, TRBD2, goes unchecked for lack of DNA. CDR3 size: 14 residues. Germline V gives CDR1 MDHEN, CDR2 SYDVKM. The CDR3 here is CASSLDSITDTQYF.

The chain links TRBV6-1 to TRBJ2-3; as DNA is missing, the TRBD1 call by TCRdb cannot be tested. Germline CDR1 is MNHNS and CDR2 is SASEGT. This CDR3 has 15 residues. The CDR3 protein is CASSPGGYNTDTQYF.

The rearrangement links TRBV6-5 to TRBJ2-3; the D gene TCRdb calls, TRBD2, cannot be checked with no DNA. Germline V gene data show CDR1 as MNHEY and CDR2 as SVGAGI. The CDR3 is 16 residues long. CDR3 loop: CASSYGLAGLTDTQYF.

The chain has TRBV27 and TRBJ2-7; the TRBD2 assignment by TCRdb is unverifiable without DNA. CDR1 and CDR2 from the germline V gene are MNHEY and SMNVEV (reference sequence). CDR3 length: 14 amino acids. CDR3: CAGSFGVAGGRQYF.

The chain has TRBV7-9 and TRBJ1-6. Per the germline V gene, CDR1 is SEHNR and CDR2 is FQNEAQ (reference sequence). The CDR3 runs 13 residues. CDR3 protein: CASSLLSNSPLHF.

V gene TRBV7-2 combines with J gene TRBJ2-5; TCRdb's D call of TRBD1 is untestable without DNA. CDR1 and CDR2 from the germline V gene are SGHTA and FQGNSA. The CDR3 is made up of 13 amino acids. This CDR3 reads CASSRQHQETQYF.

J is TRBJ2-7 and V is TRBV5-4; TCRdb designates TRBD2, a call that cannot be tested without DNA. CDR3 size: 17 residues. In germline, CDR1 is SGHNT, CDR2 YYREEE (reference sequence). The CDR3 sequence: CASSLGGLAGVNTEQYF.

The chain employs TRBV18 and TRBJ1-2; TCRdb indicates TRBD1, and absent DNA this call remains unverified. CDR1 and CDR2 from the germline V gene are KGHSH and LQKENI. This CDR3 has 13 amino acids. Here the CDR3 reads CASSPDKQYGYTF.

The chain is built from TRBV7-9 and TRBJ1-6. Germline CDR1 reads SEHNR; CDR2 reads FQNEAQ (reference sequence). The CDR3 has 14 amino acids. The CDR3 region is CASSLTRNNSPLHF.

This chain links TRBV28 with TRBJ2-1; there is no DNA to check the TCRdb D call of TRBD1. Per the germline V gene, CDR1 is MDHEN and CDR2 is SYDVKM. The CDR3 is made up of 15 amino acids. This chain's CDR3 is CASDQGQGSYNEQFF. Full variable domain (rest looked up from reference TRBV28 and TRBJ2-1): DVKVTQSSRYLVKRTGEKVFLECVQDMDHENMFWYRQDPGLGLRLIYFSYDVKMKEKGDIPEGYSVSREKKERFSLILESASTNQTSMYLCASDQGQGSYNEQFFGPGTRLTVL.

V usage is TRBV24-1 and J usage is TRBJ2-1. Looked up from germline, CDR1 is KGHDR and CDR2 is SFDVKD. The CDR3 loop spans 12 amino acids. The CDR3 sequence is CATSDWMTEQFF.

The J gene is TRBJ2-3, the V gene TRBV5-1; TCRdb names TRBD1, which stays unverified in the absence of DNA. CDR3 length: 16 residues. Germline V gene sequence: CDR1 SGHRS, CDR2 YFSETQ. The CDR3: CASSPKGISSTDTQYF. The full variable domain, in which reference TRBV5-1 and TRBJ2-3 provide the parts outside the CDR3, is KAGVTQTPRYLIKTRGQQVTLSCSPISGHRSVSWYQQTPGQGLQFLFEYFSETQRNKGNFPGRFSGRQFSNSRSEMNVSTLELGDSALYLCASSPKGISSTDTQYFGPGTRLTVL.

The chain carries TRBV5-1 and TRBJ2-5; TCRdb reports TRBD2, a call that lacks DNA to check it against. This CDR3 comprises 15 residues. The germline CDR1 and CDR2 sequences are SGHRS and YFSETQ. CDR3 loop: CASSVRTSGQETQYF.

The V and J genes are TRBV14 and TRBJ1-1. From germline, CDR1 is SGHDN and CDR2 FVKESK. The CDR3 consists of 12 residues. This CDR3 is CASSQGSSEAFF.

The V gene is TRBV4-1, the J gene TRBJ2-7; without DNA, the TCRdb call of TRBD1 cannot be checked. The CDR3 runs 16 residues. Germline V CDR1 and CDR2: MGHRA, YSYEKL. The CDR3 here is CASSPLGQGTIYEQYF.

The rearrangement joins TRBV12-3 or TRBV12-4 to TRBJ1-1. The CDR3 is 14 amino acids. This chain's CDR3 is CASVAGWPSTEAFF.

This rearrangement joins TRBV18 to TRBJ1-6; TCRdb proposes TRBD1, but this gene call is untestable without DNA. Germline V gene lookup returns CDR1 KGHSH and CDR2 LQKENI. The CDR3 sequence is 16 residues long. The CDR3 region is CASSPPLGQENSPLHF.

The chain employs TRBV7-2 and TRBJ2-5; TCRdb indicates TRBD1, and absent DNA this call remains unverified. The germline V gene has CDR1 SGHTA and CDR2 FQGNSA. There are 14 residues in the CDR3. This CDR3 is CASSLGLIGGTQYF. Drawing the rest from reference TRBV7-2 and TRBJ2-5, the complete variable domain is GAGVSQSPSNKVTEKGKDVELRCDPISGHTALYWYRQSLGQGLEFLIYFQGNSAPDKSGLPSDRFSAERTGGSVSTLTIQRTQQEDSAVYLCASSLGLIGGTQYFGPGTRLLVL.

This chain uses TRBV19 with TRBJ2-1; TCRdb's D call of TRBD2 is untestable without DNA. This CDR3 is built from 15 residues. The V gene's germline CDR1 is LNHDA and CDR2 SQIVND (reference sequence). The chain's CDR3 is CASKELAGGPNEQFF.

V usage is TRBV27 and J usage is TRBJ2-1; the D gene TCRdb calls, TRBD2, cannot be checked with no DNA. This CDR3 comprises 16 residues. Germline-derived CDR1 and CDR2 are MNHEY and SMNVEV (reference sequence). This chain's CDR3 is CASSTGTSGSYNEQFF.

The V gene is TRBV5-1, the J gene TRBJ2-7. Germline V gene lookup returns CDR1 SGHRS and CDR2 YFSETQ. This CDR3 comprises 13 residues. The CDR3 spells CASSPDRTPEQYF.

The chain carries TRBV5-1 and TRBJ2-6. The germline V gene has CDR1 SGHRS and CDR2 YFSETQ. The CDR3 spans 14 residues. The CDR3 reads CASRAITGANVLTF.

The CDR3 is CASSLAGPHLRGAFF. J is TRBJ1-1 and V is TRBV7-9. The germline gives CDR1 SEHNR, CDR2 FQNEAQ (reference sequence). The CDR3 length is 15 residues.

The chain uses TRBV7-2 and TRBJ1-1. Germline V gives CDR1 SGHTA, CDR2 FQGNSA. The CDR3 spans 13 residues. CDR3: CASSKGGSQKNFF.

The chain has TRBV7-2 and TRBJ2-2; lacking DNA, the TRBD2 call made by TCRdb goes unchecked. Per germline, CDR1 SGHTA and CDR2 FQGNSA. The CDR3 totals 13 residues. This CDR3 is CASSLDITSELFF. Full variable domain (remainder filled in from reference TRBV7-2 and TRBJ2-2): GAGVSQSPSNKVTEKGKDVELRCDPISGHTALYWYRQSLGQGLEFLIYFQGNSAPDKSGLPSDRFSAERTGGSVSTLTIQRTQQEDSAVYLCASSLDITSELFFGEGSRLTVL.

The chain links TRBV5-1 to TRBJ1-1; TCRdb picks TRBD1, but there is no DNA to check that call. This CDR3 comprises 15 residues. The V gene's germline CDR1 is SGHRS and CDR2 YFSETQ. The CDR3 region is CASSLEAPPNTEAFF.

V is TRBV7-2 and J is TRBJ1-2; TCRdb reports TRBD1, a call that lacks DNA to check it against. CDR3 size: 14 residues. The germline V gene encodes CDR1 SGHTA and CDR2 FQGNSA. CDR3 residues: CASTNGQPNYGYTF.

V and J are TRBV20-1 and TRBJ2-1; TCRdb selects TRBD2, and the lack of DNA leaves this call unchecked. The CDR3 loop spans 16 amino acids. The germline V gene encodes CDR1 DFQATT and CDR2 SNEGSKA (reference sequence). The CDR3 loop is CSARGPTSGGYNEQFF.

CDR3 region: CASSLVGQGVVLTF. The chain combines TRBV7-9 with TRBJ2-6; TCRdb outputs TRBD1, but without DNA this stays unchecked. This CDR3 has 14 residues. Per the germline V gene, CDR1 is SEHNR and CDR2 is FQNEAQ (reference sequence).

The chain is built from TRBV29-1 and TRBJ1-3; the D call of TRBD1 rests on TCRdb alone, since no DNA is present to check it. The V gene's germline CDR1 is SQVTM and CDR2 ANQGSEA. There are 15 residues in the CDR3. The CDR3 sequence: CSVAPGQRSGNTIYF.

This chain's CDR3 is CSAKGPGAQRMYNEQFF. The chain links TRBV20-1 to TRBJ2-1; TCRdb's assignment of TRBD1 cannot be checked, as there is no DNA. Germline V lookup: CDR1 DFQATT, CDR2 SNEGSKA (reference sequence). The CDR3 spans 17 residues.

This chain joins TRBV5-1 and TRBJ2-5; TCRdb calls TRBD1, which cannot be checked without DNA. The CDR3 extends over 19 amino acids. Germline lookup yields CDR1 SGHRS and CDR2 YFSETQ. The CDR3 here is CASSVSTFRVTHPQETQYF. Full variable domain (rest looked up from reference TRBV5-1 and TRBJ2-5): KAGVTQTPRYLIKTRGQQVTLSCSPISGHRSVSWYQQTPGQGLQFLFEYFSETQRNKGNFPGRFSGRQFSNSRSEMNVSTLELGDSALYLCASSVSTFRVTHPQETQYFGPGTRLLVL.